Below are 19 T cell receptor beta chains sequenced from a single sample in a study of blood T cell repertoires in COVID-19. Here immunoSEQ multiplex PCR was the method, and the copy in TCRdb shows in-frame clones only, minus some. This table holds 250,000 to 350,000 clones, 86% found once. Sample: PBMCs or T cells enriched from blood (not recorded which). The origin of the receptors is a woman aged 18-35 years who had recovered from COVID-19.

This rearrangement joins TRBV11-2 to TRBJ1-3; no firm D call. V dropped 0 bases and J dropped 2 bases, with 8 bases sitting between them. Germline V gives CDR1 SGHAT, CDR2 FQNNGV. This CDR3 has 15 amino acids. CDR3 DNA sequence: TGTGCCAGCAGCTTAGAAGAACACGCTGGAAACACCATATATTTT. Translated: CASSLEEHAGNTIYF. The full variable domain, in which reference TRBV11-2 and TRBJ1-3 provide the parts outside the CDR3, is EAGVAQSPRYKIIEKRQSVAFWCNPISGHATLYWYQQILGQGPKLLIQFQNNGVVDDSQLPKDRFSAERLKGVDSTLKIQPAKLEDSAVYLCASSLEEHAGNTIYFGEGSWLTVV.

The V call is TRBV4-1, the J call TRBJ2-3, with TRBD2 matching 10 bases. The length of the CDR3 is 16 residues. The germline gives CDR1 MGHRA, CDR2 YSYEKL. J gave up 0 bases and V 1 base, and 1 base lay outside the gene matches. For the CDR3, the DNA is TGCGCCAGCAGCCAAGTGGGACTAGCGAGCACAGATACGCAGTATTTT. Translation gives CASSQVGLASTDTQYF.

The chain joins TRBV12-3 or TRBV12-4 to TRBJ2-7; 8 bases are a match to TRBD2. This CDR3 has 13 amino acids. V trimming: 8 bases; J trimming: 1 base; junction bases outside the gene matches: 4. The CDR3 is CASFSGGSYEQYF. The CDR3 DNA reads as TGTGCCAGCTTCTCGGGGGGGTCCTACGAGCAGTACTTC.

The V and J genes are TRBV30 and TRBJ2-3; 7 bases fit TRBD2. The CDR3 sequence is 14 residues long. Per germline, CDR1 GTSNPN and CDR2 SVGIG (reference sequence). Unmatched junction bases numbered 5, after V lost 3 bases and J lost 2 bases. CDR3 region: CAWRLAGNTDTQYF. In DNA, the CDR3 is TGTGCCTGGAGGTTAGCGGGCAACACAGATACGCAGTATTTT. Complete variable domain (other parts from reference TRBV30 and TRBJ2-3): SQTIHQWPATLVQPVGSPLSLECTVEGTSNPNLYWYRQAAGRGLQLLFYSVGIGQISSEVPQNLSASRPQDRQFILSSKKLLLSDSGFYLCAWRLAGNTDTQYFGPGTRLTVL.

This chain joins TRBV5-1 and TRBJ2-6; the match to TRBD1 covers 7 bases. Germline V gives CDR1 SGHRS, CDR2 YFSETQ. With V trimmed by 0 bases and J by 0 bases, 6 bases remained unmatched. There are 18 residues in the CDR3. The CDR3, as DNA: TGCGCCAGCAGCTTGGGACAGGGAAGCCTCTCTGGGGCCAACGTCCTGACTTTC. Protein product: CASSLGQGSLSGANVLTF. Complete variable domain (other parts from reference TRBV5-1 and TRBJ2-6): KAGVTQTPRYLIKTRGQQVTLSCSPISGHRSVSWYQQTPGQGLQFLFEYFSETQRNKGNFPGRFSGRQFSNSRSEMNVSTLELGDSALYLCASSLGQGSLSGANVLTFGAGSRLTVL.

This clone was seen a few times. The V gene is TRBV28, the J gene TRBJ1-2; 9 bases map to TRBD1. V shed 5 bases and J 13 bases; nucleotides not matched to a gene: 17. The CDR3 runs 15 residues. Looked up from germline, CDR1 is MDHEN and CDR2 is SYDVKM. CDR3 region: CASSPPGQGGGLGTF. Here the CDR3 DNA reads TGTGCCAGCAGTCCTCCGGGACAGGGTGGGGGGCTAGGCACCTTC.

The V gene is TRBV7-3, the J gene TRBJ2-3; no clear D gene. CDR1 is SGHTA and CDR2 is FQGTGA in the germline V gene. The germline V and J ends were trimmed by 5 bases and 2 bases, with 11 bases remaining between them. The length of the CDR3 is 14 residues. CDR3 sequence (DNA): TGTGCCAGCAGCCCCGGAGACCACACAGATACGCAGTATTTT. Translating it yields CASSPGDHTDTQYF.

The rearrangement links TRBV2 to TRBJ1-5, with D hard to call. Germline loops: CDR1 SNHLY, CDR2 FYNNEI. The CDR3 has 15 amino acids. Trimming removed 4 bases from V and 0 bases from J, with 10 bases in between. CDR3 region: CASSAREASNQPQHF. Written as DNA, the CDR3 is TGTGCCAGCAGTGCTAGGGAGGCTAGCAATCAGCCCCAGCATTTT. The whole variable domain, filled in from reference TRBV2 and TRBJ1-5, reads EPEVTQTPSHQVTQMGQEVILRCVPISNHLYFYWYRQILGQKVEFLVSFYNNEISEKSEIFDDQFSVERPDGSNFTLKIRSTKLEDSAMYFCASSAREASNQPQHFGDGTRLSIL.

The CDR3 DNA is TGCGCCAGCAGTGCACGGACTAGCGACTACAATGAGCAGTTCTTC. It translates to CASSARTSDYNEQFF. This chain uses TRBV10-1 with TRBJ2-1, with 9 bases identical to TRBD2. Germline assignment: CDR1 WNHNN and CDR2 SYGVQD (reference sequence). The CDR3 extends over 15 amino acids. The V segment lost 4 bases and the J segment 3 bases; nucleotides outside the gene matches: 4.

The chain recombines TRBV30 with TRBJ1-5; no definite D call. The CDR3 has 14 amino acids. Trimming took 2 bases from V and 6 from J, leaving 14 bases between them. CDR1 is GTSNPN and CDR2 is SVGIG in the germline V gene (reference sequence). The CDR3 DNA follows: TGTGCCTGGAGTACGACACTAGGGTCTCAGCCCCAGCATTTT. Amino acids: CAWSTTLGSQPQHF.

The rearrangement uses TRBV13 and TRBJ1-6; D uncertain. Germline loops: CDR1 PRHDT, CDR2 FYEKMQ (reference sequence). The CDR3 consists of 15 residues. Trimming took off 1 base at V and 6 bases at J, with 10 bases between the two ends. CDR3 coding DNA: TGTGCCAGCAGCTTAGATTTGGGCAGTAATTCACCCCTCCACTTT. Translated, it gives CASSLDLGSNSPLHF.

The gene calls are TRBV13 and TRBJ2-5; D ambiguous. The germline V and J ends were trimmed by 5 bases and 0 bases, with 10 bases remaining between them. Per germline, CDR1 PRHDT and CDR2 FYEKMQ (reference sequence). The CDR3 is made up of 14 amino acids. In nucleotides, the CDR3 is TGTGCCAGCAGCCACGGGTCCTACCAAGAGACCCAGTACTTC. This encodes CASSHGSYQETQYF.

The V call is TRBV30, the J call TRBJ2-7; a weak D match, TRBD2 (6 bases). V lost 0 bases and J 4 bases, leaving 10 bases between the germline ends. The CDR3 sequence is 13 residues long. CDR1 is GTSNPN and CDR2 is SVGIG in the germline V gene (reference sequence). CDR3 sequence: CAWSVQGGYEQYF. For the CDR3, the DNA is TGTGCCTGGAGTGTACAAGGAGGGTACGAGCAGTACTTC.

This chain connects TRBV11-2 to TRBJ2-3; no definite D call. Germline V lookup: CDR1 SGHAT, CDR2 FQNNGV. The CDR3 totals 15 residues. V lost 1 base to trimming and J lost 0 bases, with 8 bases between them. CDR3 residues: CASSLVARSTDTQYF. Here the CDR3 DNA reads TGTGCCAGCAGCTTAGTAGCTAGGAGCACAGATACGCAGTATTTT.

V is TRBV5-6 and J is TRBJ2-5; 7 bases are shared with TRBD2. Germline loops: CDR1 SGHDT, CDR2 YYEEEE. V lost 1 base and J lost 3; bases outside the gene matches: 0. CDR3 length equals 13 residues. This CDR3 is CASSLRGEETQYF. The CDR3 DNA is TGTGCCAGCAGCTTGCGGGGGGAAGAGACCCAGTACTTC.

The chain combines TRBV13 with TRBJ1-1, with 8 bases identical to TRBD1. After removal of 4 bases from V and 0 bases from J, the junction contained 7 bases not matched to a gene. The CDR3 has 16 residues. Germline CDR1 and CDR2: PRHDT and FYEKMQ (reference sequence). DNA for the CDR3: TGTGCCAGCAGCTCGACGACAGGGGTGGTGAACACTGAAGCTTTCTTT. Its translation: CASSSTTGVVNTEAFF.

The chain joins TRBV27 to TRBJ1-2, with 9 nucleotides matching TRBD1. V trimming: 6 bases; J trimming: 8 bases; junction bases outside the gene matches: 7. This CDR3 spans 13 amino acids. CDR1 is MNHEY and CDR2 is SMNVEV in the germline V gene (reference sequence). As DNA, the CDR3 is TGTGCCAGCAGGACGGACAGGGGAGGCGGCTACACCTTC. It translates to CASRTDRGGGYTF.

The chain is built from TRBV6-5 and TRBJ1-2; D is undetermined. The CDR3 is made up of 14 amino acids. V shed 2 bases and J shed 4 bases, with 11 bases lying between them. Germline values: CDR1 MNHEY, CDR2 SVGAGI. CDR3 in DNA: TGTGCCAGCAGTTACGGAGATTACGGCTATGGCTACACCTTC. This translates into CASSYGDYGYGYTF.

The J gene is TRBJ1-5, the V gene TRBV4-2; D is ambiguous. CDR3 size: 15 residues. The germline V gene has CDR1 LGHNA and CDR2 YNFKEQ. The V end lost 0 bases, the J end lost 1 base, and 7 bases lay between the germline ends. The CDR3 spells CASSQELQSNQPQHF. CDR3 sequence (DNA): TGTGCCAGCAGCCAAGAGCTACAGAGCAATCAGCCCCAGCATTTT.